This T cell receptor beta chain was retrieved from a study of OX40 agonist ivuxolimab in advanced cancers. Profiling relied on immunoSEQ multiplex PCR, and the TCRdb table lists in-frame clones only, not all of them. The data hold 40,000 to 50,000 clones, with 87% observed a single time. The germline CDR1 and CDR2 sequences are SGHRS and YFSETQ. V lost 6 bases, J lost 0 bases, and 10 bases lay in between. CDR3 size: 15 residues. Sequenced material: CD4+ or CD8+ T cells sorted from blood, taken in a trial of the OX40 agonist ivuxolimab. The receptor comes from an adult with an advanced solid tumor such as melanoma, head and neck, liver or kidney cancer. The chain combines TRBV5-1 with TRBJ2-6; D is unresolved. Here the CDR3 reads CASNAGDSGANVLTF. The DNA for the CDR3 is TGCGCCAGCAACGCCGGAGACTCTGGGGCCAACGTCCTGACTTTC.